This TCR beta chain was obtained from a study of immune characterization of retroperitoneal liposarcoma (dated by TCRdb to between 2017 and 2020). Library preparation used PCR. The data were produced on a NextSeq 500. TCRdb passed the public sequencing reads through fastp at Q25 and MiXCR, retaining productive beta sequences. Each entry merges the rows of one CDR3 protein and shows their most common DNA and genes. The sample table shows approximately 9,000 distinct CDR3 sequences, and roughly 25% are seen once. The ten largest clones add up to around 8.8% of the sample. Within its sample, this clonotype is medium-sized (0.01 to 0.1%). Its antigen is unknown. Base qualities are not provided; no much larger clone lies one nucleotide away. The CDR3 goes from the cysteine to the phenylalanine over 12 residues. Only the CDR3 part of the read is kept: 36 bases, read in frame from the first base. As encoded in the germline V gene, CDR1 is MNHNS while CDR2 is SASEGT.

The rearrangement joined TRBV6-1 to TRBJ2-1, with a tentative D gene TRBD2 over 6 matching bases. The DNA end is a closer match to TRBJ2-7, so the J assignment may be wrong. The source of this sequence is a male donor with retroperitoneal liposarcoma. The sample comprised tumor tissue. The nucleotide sequence reads TGTGCCAGCAGTCCATCGGGAGATGAGCAGTACTTC. It is translated as CASSPSGDEQYF.